The T cell receptor (beta chain) described here comes from a study of T cells in localized non-small cell lung cancer. CDR3 length: 14 amino acids. Trimming took 3 bases from V and 2 from J, leaving 10 bases between them. Germline CDR1 and CDR2: MDHEN and SYDVKM. Overall study results and limits: There were a median roughly 60 of the top 100 tumor clones appearing in adjacent lung. Peak T cell clonality was found in uninvolved adjacent lung, exceeding tumor.

Two independent pathologists confirmed no atypia in lung taken at least 2 cm from tumor. Regarding this clone: Its target is not known.

Method: immunoSEQ multiplex PCR; TCRdb's copy keeps in-frame clones and lacks some. The sample holds just over 2,500 clones; roughly 27% are singletons and the top ten take approximately 9%. This receptor was taken from a man aged 35 to 69 with stage II lung adenocarcinoma. This chain links TRBV28 with TRBJ2-5; D is perhaps TRBD2 (6 bases). Here the sequenced sample was normal lung tissue next to the tumor, taken before any cancer treatment. The CDR3 sequence: CASSFGGNQETQYF. The CDR3 coding sequence is TGTGCCAGCAGTTTCGGAGGGAATCAAGAGACCCAGTACTTC.